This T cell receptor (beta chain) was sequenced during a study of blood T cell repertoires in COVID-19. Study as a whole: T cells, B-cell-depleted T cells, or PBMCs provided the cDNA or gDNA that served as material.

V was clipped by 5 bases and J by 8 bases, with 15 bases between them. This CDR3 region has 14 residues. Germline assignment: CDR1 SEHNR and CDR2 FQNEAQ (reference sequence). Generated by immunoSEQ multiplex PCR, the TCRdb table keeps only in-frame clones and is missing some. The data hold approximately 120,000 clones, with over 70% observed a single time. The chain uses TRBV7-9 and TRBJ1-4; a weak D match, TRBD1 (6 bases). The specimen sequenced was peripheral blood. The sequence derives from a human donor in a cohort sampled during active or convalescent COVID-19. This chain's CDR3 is CASSVRGGVEKLFF. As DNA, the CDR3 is TGTGCCAGCAGCGTCCGGGGGGGCGTCGAAAAACTGTTTTTT. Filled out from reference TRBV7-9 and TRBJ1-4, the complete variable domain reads DTGVSQNPRHKITKRGQNVTFRCDPISEHNRLYWYRQTLGQGPEFLTYFQNEAQLEKSRLLSDRFSAERPKGSFSTLEIQRTEQGDSAMYLCASSVRGGVEKLFFGSGTQLSVL.